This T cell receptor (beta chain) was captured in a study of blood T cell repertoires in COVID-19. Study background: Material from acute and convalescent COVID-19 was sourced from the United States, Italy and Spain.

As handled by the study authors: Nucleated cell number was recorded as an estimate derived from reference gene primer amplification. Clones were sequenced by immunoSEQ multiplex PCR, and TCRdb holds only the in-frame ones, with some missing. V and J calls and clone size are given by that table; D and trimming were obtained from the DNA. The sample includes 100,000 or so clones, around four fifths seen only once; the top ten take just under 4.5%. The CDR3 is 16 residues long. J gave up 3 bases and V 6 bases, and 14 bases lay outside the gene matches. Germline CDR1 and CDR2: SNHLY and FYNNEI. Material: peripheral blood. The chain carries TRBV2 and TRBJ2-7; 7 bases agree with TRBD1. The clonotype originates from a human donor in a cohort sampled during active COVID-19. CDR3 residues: CASRAGDRALNYEQYF. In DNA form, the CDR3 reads TGTGCCAGCAGGGCCGGTGACAGGGCCCTAAACTACGAGCAGTACTTC.